This T cell receptor beta chain was identified during a study of T cell repertoires in cytomegalovirus infection. Study information: Through public TCR beta signatures, both CMV infection and matching HLA type were indicated.

Study-wide results and limits: People with CMV and the relevant HLA were identified by cumulative public TCR beta family frequency. HLA-C-restricted CMV-specific TCR beta clonotypes prevailed in the ex vivo response.

TCRdb analysed the reads with MiXCR anew, one entry per CDR3 protein. Of 200,000 to 250,000 distinct CDR3 sequences detected, about 12% appear once; the ten largest clones hold 1.5% to 2%. As regards this clonotype: The antigen remains unidentified.

This CDR3 has 13 amino acids. Per germline, CDR1 MNHNS and CDR2 SASEGT. V gave up 3 bases and J gave up 5 bases, with 8 bases separating them. What was sequenced was PBMCs. The source is a human donor in good health (CMV status not recorded). Some clones in this sample may be carry-over from other donors' samples. The J gene is TRBJ2-1, the V gene TRBV6-1; the D is unclear. The CDR3 DNA is TGTGCCAGCAGTGAGAGAGCTAACAATGAGCAGTTCTTC. Translated: CASSERANNEQFF.